Ten or more counts support the clone carrying this T cell receptor beta chain. Its target is not known. TCRdb re-derived calls from the reads in MiXCR, one entry per CDR3 protein. The data contain around 450,000 distinct CDR3 sequences, around 11% of them singletons. The CDR3 contains 12 residues. Looked up from germline, CDR1 is MNHEY and CDR2 is SVGEGT. The germline V and J ends were trimmed by 6 bases and 10 bases, with 15 bases remaining between them. The data stem from a study of T cell repertoires in cytomegalovirus infection. Study at large: Signatures in public TCR beta sequences pointed to both CMV infection and matching HLA type. General observations from the study: The ex vivo response was dominated by HLA-C-restricted CMV-specific TCR beta clonotypes. There were carriers of CMV plus the relevant HLA, and cumulative public TCR beta family frequency identified them.

Input material: PBMCs. This clonotype originated in a human donor in good health (CMV status not recorded). Some clones in this sample may be carry-over from other donors' samples. The chain couples TRBV6-2 or TRBV6-3 to TRBJ2-5; D is ambiguous. CDR3 in DNA: TGTGCCAGCAGATCACGGGCGATCGGCCAGTACTTC. Its translation: CASRSRAIGQYF.